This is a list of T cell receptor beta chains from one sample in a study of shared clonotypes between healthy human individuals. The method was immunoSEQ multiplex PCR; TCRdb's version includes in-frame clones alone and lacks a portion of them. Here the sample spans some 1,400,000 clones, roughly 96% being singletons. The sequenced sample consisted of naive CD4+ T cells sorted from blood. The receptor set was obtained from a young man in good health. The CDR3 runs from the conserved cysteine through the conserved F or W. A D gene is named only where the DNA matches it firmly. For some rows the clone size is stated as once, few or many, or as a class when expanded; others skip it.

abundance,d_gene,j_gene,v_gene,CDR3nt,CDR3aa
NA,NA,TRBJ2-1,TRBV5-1,TGCGCCAGCAGCGACCGGGACAATGAGCAGTTCTTC,CASSDRDNEQFF
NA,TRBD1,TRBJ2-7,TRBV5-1,TGCGCCAGCAGTTATACAGCGGGACAGGGGGAGTACGAGCAGTACTTC,CASSYTAGQGEYEQYF
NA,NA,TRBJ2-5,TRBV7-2,TGTGCCAGCATCGGGGCAGAGACCCAGTACTTC,CASIGAETQYF
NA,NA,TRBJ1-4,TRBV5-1,TGCGCCAGCAGTGACGGGTATAATGAAAAACTGTTTTTT,CASSDGYNEKLFF
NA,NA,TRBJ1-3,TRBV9,TGTGCCAGCAGCACGGACGGGATCTCTGGAAACACCATATATTTT,CASSTDGISGNTIYF
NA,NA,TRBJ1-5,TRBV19,TGTGCCAGTAGTATTAGGATCAATCAGCCCCAGCATTTT,CASSIRINQPQHF
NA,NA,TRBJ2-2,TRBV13,TGTGCCAGCGGCCTAAACGGGGGTAAGAACACCGGGGAGCTGTTTTTT,CASGLNGGKNTGELFF
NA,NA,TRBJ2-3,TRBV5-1,TGCGCCAGCAGCCCCAGTGGAGGGGAAGGAGAGCGTACGCAGTATTTT,CASSPSGGEGERTQYF
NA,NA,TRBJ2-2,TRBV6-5,TGTGCCAGCAGTACAACGGACAGCACCGGGGAGCTGTTTTTT,CASSTTDSTGELFF
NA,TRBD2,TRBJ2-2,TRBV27,TGTGCCAGCAGTTTATTAGCGGGAGGCTCCGGGGAGCTGTTTTTT,CASSLLAGGSGELFF
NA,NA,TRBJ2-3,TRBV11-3,TGTGCCAGCAGCTTAGACAATACGCAGTATTTT,CASSLDNTQYF
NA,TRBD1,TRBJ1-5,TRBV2,TGTGCCAGCAGTGACAGGGACAGAAATCAGCCCCAGCATTTT,CASSDRDRNQPQHF
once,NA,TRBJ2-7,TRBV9,TGTGCCAGCAGCGTAGAAGCGGAGAGCTCCTACGAGCAGTACTTC,CASSVEAESSYEQYF
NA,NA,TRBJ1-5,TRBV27,TGTGCCAGCAGTTTATCCCGGTGGGGCAATCAGCCCCAGCATTTT,CASSLSRWGNQPQHF
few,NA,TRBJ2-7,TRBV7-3,TGTGCCAGCAGCTTAAACAGGGACTACGAGCAGTACTTC,CASSLNRDYEQYF
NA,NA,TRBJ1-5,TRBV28,TGTGCCAGCAGTCCTGGACAGCCCCAGCATTTT,CASSPGQPQHF
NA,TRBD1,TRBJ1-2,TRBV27,TGTGCCAGCAGTTTACGGGCAGGGGGCCCGGCAGGCTACACCTTC,CASSLRAGGPAGYTF
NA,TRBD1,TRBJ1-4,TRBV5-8,TGTGCCAGCAGTTTAACCGCCGGGACAGGGAATCCAAAACTGTTTTTT,CASSLTAGTGNPKLFF
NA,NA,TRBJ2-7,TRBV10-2,TGCGCCAGCAGCGGAGGGACGGTCTCCTACGAGCAGTACTTC,CASSGGTVSYEQYF
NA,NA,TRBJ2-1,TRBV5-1,TGCGCCAGCAGCTTACAGGTGACCTACAATGAGCAGTTCTTC,CASSLQVTYNEQFF
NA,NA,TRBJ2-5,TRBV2,TGTGCCAGCAGTGAAGCGCTTCGATGGGAGCTAGAGACCCAGTACTTC,CASSEALRWELETQYF
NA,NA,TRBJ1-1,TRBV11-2,TGTGCCAGCAGCCGAGATGAAGCTTTCTTT,CASSRDEAFF
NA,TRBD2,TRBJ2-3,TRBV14,TGTGCCAGCAGCCAAGTGGGGCTAGCGGAGGCTAAAGATACGCAGTATTTT,CASSQVGLAEAKDTQYF
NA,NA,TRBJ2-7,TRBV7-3,TGTGCCAGCAGCTTAGATCCTATCTACGAGCAGTACTTC,CASSLDPIYEQYF
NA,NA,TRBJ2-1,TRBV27,TGTGCCAGCAGTTTTGAGTCAAGTCTAGTCGGGAGCTCCTACAATGAGCAGTTCTTC,CASSFESSLVGSSYNEQFF
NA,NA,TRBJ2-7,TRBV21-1,TGTGCCAGCAGCAAAGCCTACGAGCAGTACTTC,CASSKAYEQYF
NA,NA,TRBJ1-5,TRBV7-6,TGTGCCAGCAGCTTCCGCTCGGGTCAGCCCCAGCATTTT,CASSFRSGQPQHF
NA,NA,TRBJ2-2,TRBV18,TGTGCCAGCTCACCGCTCTTGCCGGGGGCCTACACCGGGGAGCTGTTTTTT,CASSPLLPGAYTGELFF
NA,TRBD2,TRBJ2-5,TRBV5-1,TGCGCCAGCAGCTTATCTGCGGGAGGGATCCAAGAGACCCAGTACTTC,CASSLSAGGIQETQYF
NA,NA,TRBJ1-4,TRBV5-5,TGTGCCAGCAGCTTACAGGGCGGAAATGAAAAACTGTTTTTT,CASSLQGGNEKLFF
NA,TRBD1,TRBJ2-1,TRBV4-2,TGTGCCAGCAGCTTGGACAGGAATGAGCAGTTCTTC,CASSLDRNEQFF
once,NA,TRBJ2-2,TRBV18,TGTGCCAGCTCACCAAAGCGAGAGGCCACCGGGGAGCTGTTTTTT,CASSPKREATGELFF
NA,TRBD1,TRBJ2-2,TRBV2,TGTGCCAGCAGTGAAAGGGCAGGGGGTTTGGGGGAGCTGTTTTTT,CASSERAGGLGELFF
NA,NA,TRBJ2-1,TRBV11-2,TGTGCCAGCAGCAGAACGGCAGCTTCCTACAATGAGCAGTTCTTC,CASSRTAASYNEQFF
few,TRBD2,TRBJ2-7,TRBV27,TGTGCCAGCAGTTTTACTAGCGGGATCTTCTACGAGCAGTACTTC,CASSFTSGIFYEQYF
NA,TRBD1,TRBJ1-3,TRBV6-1,TGTGCCAGCAGCTCGGGACAGGATGGAAACACCATATATTTT,CASSSGQDGNTIYF